The clone carrying this TCR beta chain was seen only a few times. This specimen comes from a study of response to subunit inactivated influenza vaccine. TCRdb itself ran the RT-PCR reads through MiXCR, one entry per CDR3 protein. In the table there are about 620,000 distinct CDR3 sequences, roughly 10% of which are singletons. CDR3 length equals 14 residues. Trimming stripped 4 bases from V and 2 bases from J, with 12 bases between. Germline CDR1 and CDR2: MDHEN and SYDVKM. The data also belong to a second study, concerning T cells expressing NK-cell markers. That paper adds: In generating TCR beta cDNA, 5'RACE template switching with UMIs was used. The sequencing cohort of eight donors included seven HCMV-seropositive individuals and one seronegative individual. Anti-gamma-delta TCR antibody use in several experiments restricted sorting to alpha-beta TCR T cells. Dominant NKG2C+ clonotypes in six donors made up 1.0-7.0% of CD8+ T cells.

Sequenced here: PBMCs from blood, sampled on the day of vaccination. This clonotype was obtained from a man aged 50 to 59 who received an inactivated influenza vaccine. The V call is TRBV28, the J call TRBJ2-7; weak D call: TRBD1 (5 bases). The CDR3 DNA reads TGTGCCAGCAGTTCAGGGTCAGGAGCCTACGAGCAGTACTTC. Its protein product is CASSSGSGAYEQYF.